The 22 T cell receptor beta chains listed next were all sequenced from one sample in a study of T cells in Graves' hyperthyroidism and ophthalmopathy. TCR beta CDR3 region amplification was performed from RNA transcripts. The HTBI set primed first-round TCR CDR3 RT-PCR. MiXCR, run by TCRdb on the multiplex PCR reads, gives a single entry per CDR3 protein. The data contain fewer than 650,000 distinct CDR3 sequences, roughly 14% of them singletons. The sample taken for sequencing was blood. The receptor set was obtained from a middle-aged woman with Graves' ophthalmopathy.

The chain employs TRBV6-1 and TRBJ1-1; tentative D call: TRBD1 (5 bases). CDR3 length: 15 amino acids. V gave up 6 bases and J gave up 1 base, with 15 bases separating them. CDR1 is MNHNS, CDR2 SASEGT, per germline. CDR3 nucleotides: TGTGCCAGCAGAGATGTTGGGGGACCGAACACTGAAGCTTTCTTT. As protein: CASRDVGGPNTEAFF.

This clonotype has ten or more counts. The rearrangement joins TRBV6-5 to TRBJ1-1; D is undetermined. The CDR3 runs 15 residues. Deletions cut 1 base from V and 1 base from J, with 10 bases between. Per the germline V gene, CDR1 is MNHEY and CDR2 is SVGAGI. CDR3 residues: CASSYLSTGNTEAFF. In DNA, the CDR3 is TGTGCCAGCAGTTACTTATCGACTGGGAACACTGAAGCTTTCTTT.

In DNA form, the CDR3 reads TGTGCCAGTAGTACCCCCGCCACAGAGGGGACTGAAGCTTTCTTT. It codes for CASSTPATEGTEAFF. V is TRBV19 and J is TRBJ1-1; weak D call: TRBD1 (5 bases). CDR3 length equals 15 residues. Per the germline V gene, CDR1 is LNHDA and CDR2 is SQIVND (reference sequence). V lost 4 bases, J lost 5 bases, and 17 bases lay in between.

The chain recombines TRBV30 with TRBJ2-7, with unresolved D. Germline V gene sequence: CDR1 GTSNPN, CDR2 SVGIG (reference sequence). The CDR3 is 11 residues long. Between the trimmed V and J ends, which lost 2 bases and 6 bases, there was a span of 8 bases. As DNA, the CDR3 is TGTGCCTGGAGTACGTCTTTCGAGCAGTACTTC. This codes for CAWSTSFEQYF.

The chain is built from TRBV6-1 and TRBJ1-4; 8 bases agree with TRBD1. V shed 6 bases and J 6 bases; nucleotides not matched to a gene: 9. Germline loops: CDR1 MNHNS, CDR2 SASEGT. There are 15 residues in the CDR3. The DNA for the CDR3 is TGTGCCAGCAGGTCGGCAGGGGGCGGAGATGAAAAACTGTTTTTT. It is translated as CASRSAGGGDEKLFF.

The sample holds many counts of this clonotype. V usage is TRBV20-1 and J usage is TRBJ2-5; D gene uncertain. CDR3 length: 15 residues. Germline CDR1 is DFQATT and CDR2 is SNEGSKA (reference sequence). V shed 0 bases and J shed 1 base, with 12 bases lying between them. CDR3 residues: CSARDSQVGQETQYF. In DNA, the CDR3 is TGCAGTGCTAGAGATAGTCAGGTCGGCCAAGAGACCCAGTACTTC.

There are a few counts of this clonotype. The chain has TRBV5-1 and TRBJ2-5, with TRBD1 matching over 8 bases. V shed 0 bases, J shed 0 bases, and the junction held 4 bases outside the gene matches. The length of the CDR3 is 16 residues. Germline V gene sequence: CDR1 SGHRS, CDR2 YFSETQ. The CDR3 is CASSLAAGGYQETQYF. CDR3 DNA sequence: TGCGCCAGCAGCTTGGCGGCAGGGGGCTACCAAGAGACCCAGTACTTC.

This clonotype has a count of ten or more. V is TRBV19 and J is TRBJ1-1; D possibly corresponds to TRBD1 (6 bases). Germline CDR1 LNHDA, CDR2 SQIVND (reference sequence). V lost 2 bases to trimming and J lost 8 bases, with 12 bases between them. The CDR3 is made up of 13 amino acids. The DNA for the CDR3 is TGTGCCAGTAGTATAATGGGGGCAGCAGAAGCTTTCTTT. Translated: CASSIMGAAEAFF. The variable domain in full, with the rest retrieved from reference TRBV19 and TRBJ1-1, is DGGITQSPKYLFRKEGQNVTLSCEQNLNHDAMYWYRQDPGQGLRLIYYSQIVNDFQKGDIAEGYSVSREKKESFPLTVTSAQKNPTAFYLCASSIMGAAEAFFGQGTRLTVV.

The V gene is TRBV7-9, the J gene TRBJ2-5; tentative D call: TRBD2 (6 bases). Germline V gene lookup returns CDR1 SEHNR and CDR2 FQNEAQ (reference sequence). V gave up 4 bases and J gave up 5 bases, with 20 bases separating them. CDR3 length equals 16 residues. DNA for the CDR3: TGTGCCAGCAGCTCGTGGAGGGGACTGGATTTGGAGACCCAGTACTTC. It encodes CASSSWRGLDLETQYF.

This clonotype was counted at least ten times. The CDR3 DNA follows: TGTGCCAGCAGACCCAGAGACAGGGCAGGTGGCTACACCTTC. Protein sequence: CASRPRDRAGGYTF. The genes are TRBV12-3 or TRBV12-4 and TRBJ1-2, with 7 nucleotides matching TRBD1. V lost 6 bases, J lost 7 bases, and 11 bases stayed unmatched. The CDR3 loop spans 14 amino acids.

This clonotype was recorded at least ten times. J is TRBJ2-7 and V is TRBV20-1, with D possibly matching TRBD1 (6 bases). V dropped 6 bases and J dropped 3 bases, with 21 bases sitting between them. The CDR3 runs to 15 residues. Germline-derived CDR1 and CDR2 are DFQATT and SNEGSKA (reference sequence). CDR3 sequence: CSATGHWKGIYEQYF. For the CDR3, the DNA is TGCAGTGCCACGGGACACTGGAAGGGGATCTACGAGCAGTACTTC.

In this sample, this clonotype turned up many times. The chain uses TRBV12-3 or TRBV12-4 and TRBJ2-7, with 11 bases matching TRBD1. V lost 3 bases and J lost 3; bases outside the gene matches: 1. The CDR3 covers 14 residues. Written as DNA, the CDR3 is TGTGCCAGCAGTTTCGGGACAGGGGGCTACGAGCAGTACTTC. It codes for CASSFGTGGYEQYF.

This rearrangement joins TRBV24-1 to TRBJ1-1, with D possibly matching TRBD1 (5 bases). V was clipped by 12 bases and J by 1 base, with 14 bases between them. This CDR3 region has 13 residues. Per germline, CDR1 KGHDR and CDR2 SFDVKD. For the CDR3, the DNA is TGTGCCTCAAGAGACAGCCAGAACACTGAAGCTTTCTTT. Amino acid sequence: CASRDSQNTEAFF.

CDR3 sequence: CATSRGSGGGNQPQHF. CDR3 nucleotide sequence: TGTGCCACCAGCAGAGGGTCCGGAGGGGGCAATCAGCCCCAGCATTTT. V and J are TRBV15 and TRBJ1-5; tentative D call: TRBD1 (5 bases). The V end was cut by 1 base, the J end by 2 bases, with 12 bases between. This CDR3 contains 16 residues. The V gene's germline CDR1 is LNHNV and CDR2 YYDKDF (reference sequence).

The table lists this clonotype with a few counts. The V and J genes are TRBV13 and TRBJ2-7; 7 positions agree with TRBD2. Germline V gives CDR1 PRHDT, CDR2 FYEKMQ (reference sequence). This CDR3 comprises 18 residues. V shed 0 bases, J shed 0 bases, and the junction held 11 bases outside the gene matches. CDR3 coding DNA: TGTGCCAGCAGCTTAGGTTTTCGGGGCGGGACTAACTCCTACGAGCAGTACTTC. Protein: CASSLGFRGGTNSYEQYF. Full variable domain (outside the CDR3, taken from reference TRBV13 and TRBJ2-7): AAGVIQSPRHLIKEKRETATLKCYPIPRHDTVYWYQQGPGQDPQFLISFYEKMQSDKGSIPDRFSAQQFSDYHSELNMSSLELGDSALYFCASSLGFRGGTNSYEQYFGPGTRLTVT.

This clonotype was found many times. In nucleotides, the CDR3 is TGCGCCAGCAGCTTGACCGGGGCGTCCCAAGAGACCCAGTACTTC. This gives the protein CASSLTGASQETQYF. The rearrangement joins TRBV5-1 to TRBJ2-5; D possibly uses TRBD1 or TRBD2 (5 bases each). This CDR3 is 15 amino acids long. Per germline, CDR1 SGHRS and CDR2 YFSETQ. Trimming stripped 1 base from V and 1 base from J, with 11 bases between.

This clonotype was detected ten times or more. The V call is TRBV20-1, the J call TRBJ2-7; possible D gene TRBD2, 6 bases. With 2 bases removed from V and 2 bases from J, the gap between germline ends came to 19 bases. The CDR3 runs 16 residues. Looked up from germline, CDR1 is DFQATT and CDR2 is SNEGSKA (reference sequence). The CDR3 nucleotides are TGCAGTGCTAGATCAGGGACTTTGGGGGTGGCCTACGAGCAGTACTTC. The encoded protein is CSARSGTLGVAYEQYF.

This clonotype was observed at least ten times. The rearrangement joins TRBV30 to TRBJ2-7; maybe TRBD2 (7 bases). The germline CDR1 and CDR2 sequences are GTSNPN and SVGIG (reference sequence). Trimming pared 1 base from V and 1 base from J, leaving 8 bases between. The CDR3 loop spans 13 amino acids. The CDR3 region is CAWSEGGSYEQYF. The CDR3 DNA reads TGTGCCTGGAGTGAGGGGGGGTCCTACGAGCAGTACTTC.

This clonotype was counted at least ten times. The chain carries TRBV20-1 and TRBJ2-5; 12 nucleotides align to TRBD2. Germline CDR1 reads DFQATT; CDR2 reads SNEGSKA (reference sequence). Trimming removed 5 bases from V and 4 bases from J; junction bases left unmatched: 8. There are 15 residues in the CDR3. The CDR3 region is CSAPRLAGDGETQYF. As DNA, the CDR3 is TGCAGTGCTCCCAGACTAGCGGGAGACGGAGAGACCCAGTACTTC.

The V call is TRBV30, the J call TRBJ1-5; D perhaps matches TRBD1 (5 bases). The V end lost 1 base, the J end lost 4 bases, and 8 bases lay between the germline ends. The CDR3 is 13 amino acids. Germline V CDR1 and CDR2: GTSNPN, SVGIG (reference sequence). DNA for the CDR3: TGTGCCTGGAGTGAGGGGTGGAATCAGCCCCAGCATTTT. This codes for CAWSEGWNQPQHF.

The chain recombines TRBV4-1 with TRBJ1-1, with D tentatively TRBD1 (6 bases). This CDR3 has 16 residues. Trimming stripped 4 bases from V and 2 bases from J, with 17 bases between. The germline gives CDR1 MGHRA, CDR2 YSYEKL. The CDR3 DNA reads TGCGCCAGCAGCCCTCAGCCGCGGACAGAAAACACTGAAGCTTTCTTT. Translation: CASSPQPRTENTEAFF.

This clonotype was counted many times. This rearrangement joins TRBV15 to TRBJ1-1; D gene unclear. Trimming stripped 1 base from V and 7 bases from J, with 16 bases between. CDR1 and CDR2 from the germline V gene are LNHNV and YYDKDF (reference sequence). The CDR3 contains 15 residues. DNA of the CDR3: TGTGCCACCAGCAGAGGAGACACGGGTTACATTGAAGCTTTCTTT. It specifies CATSRGDTGYIEAFF.